This passage covers 23 T cell receptor beta chains from one sample sequenced in a study of T cell responses to AZD1222 COVID-19 vaccine. Data came from immunoSEQ multiplex PCR; TCRdb stores just in-frame clones and leaves some out. The sample lists some 110,000 clones, roughly 86% occurring once. The material sequenced was peripheral blood, taken 28 days after the second AZD1222 dose. The receptors were sampled from an adult who received the AZD1222 COVID-19 vaccine.

This clone was seen more than once but under ten times. The DNA for the CDR3 is TGTGCCAGCACCACTAGCACAGATACGCAGTATTTT. Protein product: CASTTSTDTQYF. This chain uses TRBV28 with TRBJ2-3; D unclear. The germline V gene encodes CDR1 MDHEN and CDR2 SYDVKM. V was clipped by 7 bases and J by 0 bases, with 5 bases between them. The CDR3 is 12 amino acids.

The rearrangement uses TRBV9 and TRBJ1-2; D remains ambiguous. Between the trimmed V and J ends, which lost 0 bases and 2 bases, there was a span of 5 bases. This CDR3 region has 13 residues. CDR1 is SGDLS, CDR2 YYNGEE, per germline. The CDR3 nucleotides read TGTGCCAGCAGCGTAGAAGGGAACTATGGCTACACCTTC. It codes for CASSVEGNYGYTF.

This clone occurred once. The chain carries TRBV5-5 and TRBJ1-3; D is ambiguous. Germline loops: CDR1 SGHKS, CDR2 YYEKEE (reference sequence). The CDR3 is made up of 16 amino acids. Trimming took 0 bases from V and 6 from J, leaving 16 bases between them. The CDR3: CASSLGLGSGENTIYF. CDR3 nucleotides: TGTGCCAGCAGCTTGGGGTTGGGGTCAGGAGAAAACACCATATATTTT.

The chain carries TRBV18 and TRBJ2-7; D might be TRBD2 (6 bases). The CDR3 extends over 15 amino acids. Germline CDR1 and CDR2: KGHSH and LQKENI. Trimming shortened V by 2 bases and J by 1 base, and 12 bases separated the two germline ends. In DNA form, the CDR3 reads TGTGCCAGCTCACCAACGGGACTGGCATCCTACGAGCAGTACTTC. It specifies CASSPTGLASYEQYF.

The chain recombines TRBV19 with TRBJ1-5; possibly TRBD1 for D (5 bases). Germline V gene lookup returns CDR1 LNHDA and CDR2 SQIVND (reference sequence). The CDR3 loop spans 15 amino acids. Trimming shortened V by 6 bases and J by 4 bases, and 16 bases separated the two germline ends. The CDR3 is CASRTTGTANQPQHF. Written as DNA, the CDR3 is TGTGCCAGTAGGACCACCGGGACCGCGAATCAGCCCCAGCATTTT.

The chain links TRBV28 to TRBJ1-2; 7 bases align to TRBD1. Germline CDR1 is MDHEN and CDR2 is SYDVKM. The CDR3 runs to 14 residues. The V and J ends lost 5 bases and 7 bases, in that order; junction bases with no gene match: 10. The CDR3 sequence is CASSPTRGQGGYTF. As DNA, the CDR3 is TGTGCCAGCAGTCCAACTAGGGGGCAGGGTGGCTACACCTTC.

The rearrangement uses TRBV3-1 (or the pseudogene TRBV3-2) and TRBJ2-1, with a tentative D call TRBD2 (5 bases). V lost 5 bases to trimming and J lost 8 bases, with 16 bases between them. This CDR3 contains 14 residues. The germline gives CDR1 LGHDT, CDR2 YNNKEL (reference sequence). This CDR3 reads CASSEDSEDYEQFF. CDR3 bases: TGTGCCAGCAGCGAGGACTCGGAGGACTATGAGCAGTTCTTC.

This clone was recorded once. J is TRBJ2-1 and V is TRBV6-5; 7 bases are shared with TRBD2. V shed 0 bases, J shed 5 bases, and the junction held 4 bases outside the gene matches. CDR3 length: 15 residues. Germline V CDR1 and CDR2: MNHEY, SVGAGI. The CDR3 DNA sequence: TGTGCCAGCAGTTACTCGAATGCGGGGGACAATGAGCAGTTCTTC. Protein product: CASSYSNAGDNEQFF.

The J gene is TRBJ1-2, the V gene TRBV7-9, with 7 nucleotides matching TRBD1. Trimming at V came to 6 bases and at J to 3 bases, leaving 10 bases not matched to a gene. This CDR3 has 15 residues. The V gene's germline CDR1 is SEHNR and CDR2 FQNEAQ (reference sequence). CDR3 sequence: CASRRGGGADYGYTF. The CDR3 DNA is TGTGCCAGCAGGCGGGGAGGGGGCGCTGACTATGGCTACACCTTC.

The rearrangement joins TRBV7-2 to TRBJ1-2; 7 positions match TRBD1. This CDR3 has 15 residues. CDR1 is SGHTA and CDR2 is FQGNSA in the germline V gene. V shed 4 bases and J 1 base; nucleotides not matched to a gene: 6. The CDR3 region is CASSSQGTDNYGYTF. The CDR3 coding sequence is TGTGCCAGCAGCTCACAGGGGACAGATAACTATGGCTACACCTTC.

This rearrangement joins TRBV5-4 to TRBJ2-7; D gene ambiguous. Germline lookup yields CDR1 SGHNT and CDR2 YYREEE (reference sequence). Trimming stripped 4 bases from V and 5 bases from J, with 13 bases between. This CDR3 contains 13 residues. CDR3 nucleotides: TGTGCCAGCAGCCGGGTCCCGAACGACGAGCAGTACTTC. This translates into CASSRVPNDEQYF.

J is TRBJ1-1 and V is TRBV6-5; 9 bases align to TRBD1. Germline loops: CDR1 MNHEY, CDR2 SVGAGI. With V trimmed by 8 bases and J by 0 bases, 7 bases remained unmatched. The CDR3 is made up of 15 amino acids. CDR3 protein: CASSSTGGMNTEAFF. The CDR3, as DNA: TGTGCCAGCTCATCGACAGGGGGGATGAACACTGAAGCTTTCTTT.

The chain recombines TRBV7-9 with TRBJ1-1, with TRBD1 as a possible D gene (5 bases). Between the trimmed V and J ends, which lost 0 bases and 4 bases, there was a span of 12 bases. This CDR3 has 15 residues. Germline values: CDR1 SEHNR, CDR2 FQNEAQ (reference sequence). The CDR3 region has the DNA TGTGCCAGCAGCTTAGCGGTAGGGGCGGGCACTGAAGCTTTCTTT. This codes for CASSLAVGAGTEAFF.

In its sample, this clone was seen a few times. J is TRBJ1-6 and V is TRBV6-5, with D perhaps TRBD1 (6 bases). Germline assignment: CDR1 MNHEY and CDR2 SVGAGI. V was clipped by 2 bases and J by 5 bases, with 10 bases between them. The CDR3 has 15 amino acids. CDR3 amino acids: CASSYEGQNNSPLHF. Here the CDR3 DNA reads TGTGCCAGCAGTTACGAAGGACAGAATAATTCACCCCTCCACTTT.

The rearrangement joins TRBV11-2 to TRBJ2-4; no clear D. The CDR3 has 14 residues. The V and J ends lost 5 bases and 9 bases respectively, with 17 bases between them. Germline loops: CDR1 SGHAT, CDR2 FQNNGV. The CDR3 loop is CASSRSIGDPIQYF. The CDR3 DNA sequence: TGTGCCAGCAGCCGGTCTATCGGTGATCCCATTCAGTACTTC.

The chain combines TRBV30 with TRBJ1-1; no clear D. The CDR3 extends over 14 amino acids. V was clipped by 2 bases and J by 1 base, with 11 bases between them. Germline V gene lookup returns CDR1 GTSNPN and CDR2 SVGIG (reference sequence). DNA for the CDR3: TGTGCCTGGAGTTCGTCAGGCAAGAACACTGAAGCTTTCTTT. Protein product: CAWSSSGKNTEAFF. The entire variable domain, with the rest obtained from reference TRBV30 and TRBJ1-1, is as follows: SQTIHQWPATLVQPVGSPLSLECTVEGTSNPNLYWYRQAAGRGLQLLFYSVGIGQISSEVPQNLSASRPQDRQFILSSKKLLLSDSGFYLCAWSSSGKNTEAFFGQGTRLTVV.

This sequence joins TRBV7-9 and TRBJ2-6; a possible D gene is TRBD1 (5 bases). The CDR3 has 15 residues. Germline CDR1 reads SEHNR; CDR2 reads FQNEAQ (reference sequence). V was trimmed by 5 bases and J by 0 bases, leaving 8 bases between them. In nucleotides, the CDR3 is TGTGCCAGCAGCCAAGGGGTCTCTGGGGCCAACGTCCTGACTTTC. This encodes CASSQGVSGANVLTF.

This clone has a handful of counts. The chain carries TRBV5-1 and TRBJ2-3; possible D gene TRBD2, 6 bases. The V gene lost 0 bases and the J gene lost 4 bases, with 15 bases spanning the gap. Looked up from germline, CDR1 is SGHRS and CDR2 is YFSETQ. The length of the CDR3 is 16 residues. For the CDR3, the DNA is TGCGCCAGCAGCTTGGGAGCCGGGAGTGGCCCAGATACGCAGTATTTT. Its protein product is CASSLGAGSGPDTQYF.

The rearrangement uses TRBV29-1 and TRBJ2-5, with D possibly TRBD2 on 6 matching bases. The CDR3 consists of 12 residues. In germline, CDR1 is SQVTM, CDR2 ANQGSEA. V gave up 0 bases and J gave up 9 bases, with 11 bases separating them. CDR3 protein: CSVEDTGEPQYF. The CDR3 nucleotides read TGCAGCGTTGAAGATACGGGGGAGCCCCAGTACTTC.

The chain recombines TRBV5-1 with TRBJ1-6; unclear D gene. Germline lookup yields CDR1 SGHRS and CDR2 YFSETQ. Trimming took off 0 bases at V and 10 bases at J, with 14 bases between the two ends. CDR3 size: 15 residues. CDR3 region: CASSLESPGGSPLHF. CDR3 nucleotide sequence: TGCGCCAGCAGCTTGGAGAGTCCCGGAGGATCACCCCTCCACTTT.

This clone has only one observation. The chain uses TRBV7-6 and TRBJ2-2, with 11 bases identical to TRBD1. The CDR3 length is 16 residues. CDR1 is SGHVS and CDR2 is FNYEAQ in the germline V gene. J was trimmed by 5 bases and V by 5 bases; bases with no gene match: 7. CDR3 region: CASSVTGTGGTGELFF. CDR3 sequence (DNA): TGTGCCAGCAGCGTCACCGGGACAGGGGGGACCGGGGAGCTGTTTTTT.

This clone appeared a few times. This chain uses TRBV20-1 with TRBJ1-1, with unresolved D. The CDR3 has 12 residues. The V gene lost 3 bases and the J gene lost 1 base, with 6 bases spanning the gap. Germline V gene sequence: CDR1 DFQATT, CDR2 SNEGSKA (reference sequence). The chain's CDR3 is CSASHPNTEAFF. The CDR3 DNA follows: TGCAGTGCTAGTCACCCGAACACTGAAGCTTTCTTT.

The V gene is TRBV29-1, the J gene TRBJ1-1; 8 bases map to TRBD1. The germline CDR1 and CDR2 sequences are SQVTM and ANQGSEA. This CDR3 has 13 amino acids. V shed 1 base and J 11 bases; nucleotides not matched to a gene: 9. This CDR3 reads CSVEGTGSSIAFF. DNA of the CDR3: TGCAGCGTTGAAGGGACAGGGTCGTCGATCGCTTTCTTT.